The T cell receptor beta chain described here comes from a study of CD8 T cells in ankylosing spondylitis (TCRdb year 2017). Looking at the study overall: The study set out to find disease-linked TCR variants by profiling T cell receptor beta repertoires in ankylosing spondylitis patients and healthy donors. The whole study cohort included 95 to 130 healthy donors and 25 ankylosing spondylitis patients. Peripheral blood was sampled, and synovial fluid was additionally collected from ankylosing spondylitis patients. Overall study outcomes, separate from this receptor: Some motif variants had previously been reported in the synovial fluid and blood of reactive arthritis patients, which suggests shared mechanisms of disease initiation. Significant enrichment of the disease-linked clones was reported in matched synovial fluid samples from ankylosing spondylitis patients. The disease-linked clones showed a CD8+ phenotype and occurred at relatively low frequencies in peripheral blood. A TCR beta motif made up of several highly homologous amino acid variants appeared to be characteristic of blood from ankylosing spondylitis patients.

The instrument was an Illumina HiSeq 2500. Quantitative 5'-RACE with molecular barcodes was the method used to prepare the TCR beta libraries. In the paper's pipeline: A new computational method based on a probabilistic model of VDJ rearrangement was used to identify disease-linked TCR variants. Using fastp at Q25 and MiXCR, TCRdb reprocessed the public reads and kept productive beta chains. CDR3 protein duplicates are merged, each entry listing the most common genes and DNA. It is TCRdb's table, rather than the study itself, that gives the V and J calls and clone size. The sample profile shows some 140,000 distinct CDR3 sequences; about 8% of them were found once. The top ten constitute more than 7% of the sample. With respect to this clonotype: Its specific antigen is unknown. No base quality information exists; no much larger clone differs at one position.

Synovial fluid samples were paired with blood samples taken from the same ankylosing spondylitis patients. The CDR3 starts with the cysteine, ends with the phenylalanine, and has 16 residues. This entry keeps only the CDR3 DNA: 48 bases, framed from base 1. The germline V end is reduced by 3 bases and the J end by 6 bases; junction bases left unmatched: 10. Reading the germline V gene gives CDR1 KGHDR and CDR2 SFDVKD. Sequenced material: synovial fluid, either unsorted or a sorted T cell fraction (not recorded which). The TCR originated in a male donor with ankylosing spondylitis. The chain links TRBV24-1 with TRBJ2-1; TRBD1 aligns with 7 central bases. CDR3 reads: CATSDHYRGRVNEQFF. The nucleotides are TGTGCCACCAGTGATCATTACAGGGGAAGGGTCAATGAGCAGTTCTTC.